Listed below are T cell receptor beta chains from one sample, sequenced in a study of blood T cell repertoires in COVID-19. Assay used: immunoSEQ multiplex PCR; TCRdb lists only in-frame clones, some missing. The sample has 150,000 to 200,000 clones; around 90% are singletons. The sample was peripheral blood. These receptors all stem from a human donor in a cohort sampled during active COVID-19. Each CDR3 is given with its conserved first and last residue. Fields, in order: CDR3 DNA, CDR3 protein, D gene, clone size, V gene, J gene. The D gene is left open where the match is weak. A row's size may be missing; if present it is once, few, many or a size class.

TGCAGCGTTGGCCTAGCGGGTCCCTACGAGCAGTACTTC,CSVGLAGPYEQYF,TRBD2,-,TRBV29-1,TRBJ2-7
TGTGCCAGCAGTGAACGAGGGGGTGGCTACACCTTC,CASSERGGGYTF,-,-,TRBV25-1,TRBJ1-2
TGTGCCAGCTCACCACCCAATACAGGGGGTTCCCGGCTCGAGCAGTACTTC,CASSPPNTGGSRLEQYF,TRBD1,-,TRBV18,TRBJ2-7
TGTGCCAGCAGTAATCCGGGACAGGGGGTCACTGAAGCTTTCTTT,CASSNPGQGVTEAFF,TRBD1,once,TRBV7-9,TRBJ1-1
TGTGCCAGCAGCTTAGCGTTCGGGGAACAGCCCCAGCATTTT,CASSLAFGEQPQHF,-,-,TRBV7-2,TRBJ1-5
TGTGCCAGCAACGAAGGGGGGAACACTGAAGCTTTCTTT,CASNEGGNTEAFF,-,-,TRBV9,TRBJ1-1
TGTGCCAGCAGCCTCGGGGACAGGGGGCGAACTGAAGCTTTCTTT,CASSLGDRGRTEAFF,TRBD1,-,TRBV7-2,TRBJ1-1
TGTGCTAGTGGTTTGGGGGGCTACGCTGAAGCTTTCTTT,CASGLGGYAEAFF,-,-,TRBV12-5,TRBJ1-1
TGTGCCACCAGCAGGGGACGGGGGGATACGCAGTATTTT,CATSRGRGDTQYF,-,-,TRBV15,TRBJ2-3
TGTGCCAGCAGCCAAGACCCCGGGACAGGTATTACGCAGTATTTT,CASSQDPGTGITQYF,TRBD1,-,TRBV3-1/TRBV3-2,TRBJ2-3
TGCGCCAGCAGCTTGGCAGGGACTCTAGGCACAGATACGCAGTATTTT,CASSLAGTLGTDTQYF,-,few,TRBV5-1,TRBJ2-3
TGTGCCAGCAGTACTGACTACTTGGAGCAGTTCTTC,CASSTDYLEQFF,-,-,TRBV6-5,TRBJ2-1
TGTGCCAGTAGCACTGCAGGGGATGCGGTGGGTCGTGGCACTGAAGCTTTCTTT,CASSTAGDAVGRGTEAFF,-,-,TRBV19,TRBJ1-1
TGCGCCAGCAGCCACCTCCCGGGACAGGGTCCGGAGGTCGGGTACGAGACCCAGTACTTC,CASSHLPGQGPEVGYETQYF,TRBD1,-,TRBV4-1,TRBJ2-5
TGTGCCAGCAGTCCCTGGGAGACACCGCATGGCTACACCTTC,CASSPWETPHGYTF,-,few,TRBV27,TRBJ1-2
TGTGCCAGCATGCGACTAGCGGGAGAGTACAATGAGCAGTTCTTC,CASMRLAGEYNEQFF,TRBD2,-,TRBV7-6,TRBJ2-1
TGTGCCAGCAGCCCCCCTGGGACTAGCGGGGGGGCCGGGGAGCTGTTTTTT,CASSPPGTSGGAGELFF,TRBD2,-,TRBV9,TRBJ2-2
TGTGCCACCAGTGATTCCTCGGCCGGGAGCTACAATGAGCAGTTCTTC,CATSDSSAGSYNEQFF,-,-,TRBV24-1,TRBJ2-1
TGTGCCAGCACCCTAGGGGCGTATCTAAGCACAGATACGCAGTATTTT,CASTLGAYLSTDTQYF,-,-,TRBV6-6,TRBJ2-3
TGTGCCAGCAGTGAATTTTCCCGACAGGCCACAGATACGCAGTATTTT,CASSEFSRQATDTQYF,-,-,TRBV6-1,TRBJ2-3
TGTGCCAGCAGCTCGACTAGCGGGAGGACCTTCTACGAGCAGTACTTC,CASSSTSGRTFYEQYF,TRBD2,-,TRBV7-9,TRBJ2-7
TGTGCCTGGAACCCGGGAAGCTCCTACGAGCAGTACTTC,CAWNPGSSYEQYF,-,-,TRBV30,TRBJ2-7
TGTGCCAGCAGCTCCTGGACTAGCGGGGGGGCTCGCCAAGAGACCCAGTACTTC,CASSSWTSGGARQETQYF,TRBD2,-,TRBV7-9,TRBJ2-5
TGTGCCAGCAGCTTCGGGACAGGAAGTTCACCCCTCCACTTT,CASSFGTGSSPLHF,TRBD1,-,TRBV7-2,TRBJ1-6
TGTGCCAGCAGCTCCAAGTGGGCGGGACAAGAGACCCAGTACTTC,CASSSKWAGQETQYF,-,-,TRBV7-9,TRBJ2-5
TGTGCCAGCAGTTCACGGACTCCTAACACCGGGGAGCTGTTTTTT,CASSSRTPNTGELFF,-,-,TRBV27,TRBJ2-2
TGTGCCAGCGGGGCGACCACAGATACGCAGTATTTT,CASGATTDTQYF,-,-,TRBV7-2,TRBJ2-3
TGTGCCAGCAGTTCCCGGAACACCGGGGAGCTGTTTTTT,CASSSRNTGELFF,-,-,TRBV28,TRBJ2-2
TGTGCCAGCTCACCAATTTCTCCGAGCACAGATACGCAGTATTTT,CASSPISPSTDTQYF,-,-,TRBV18,TRBJ2-3
TGTGCCAGCAGACCGATCACACGCAGGGGCACTGAAGCTTTCTTT,CASRPITRRGTEAFF,-,few,TRBV11-2,TRBJ1-1
TGTGCCAGCAGCTTTAGTATGAAGGAGACCCAGTACTTC,CASSFSMKETQYF,-,once,TRBV5-6,TRBJ2-5
TGTGCCAGCAGCCAACACGGACAGGGCACTAATGAAAAACTGTTTTTT,CASSQHGQGTNEKLFF,TRBD1,-,TRBV3-1/TRBV3-2,TRBJ1-4
TGCGCCAGCAGCCAAGAGCCGGGATATTACACTGAAGCTTTCTTT,CASSQEPGYYTEAFF,-,-,TRBV4-3,TRBJ1-1
TGTGCCAGCAGTGAATTGGGGAGTGGGGCAGATACGCAGTATTTT,CASSELGSGADTQYF,-,-,TRBV2,TRBJ2-3
TGTGCCAGCAGCTTAGAAGGCAGCGCGAACACCGGGGAGCTGTTTTTT,CASSLEGSANTGELFF,-,once,TRBV11-2,TRBJ2-2
TGCGCCAGCAGCCAATCATCAGGGTTCAACACTGAAGCTTTCTTT,CASSQSSGFNTEAFF,-,-,TRBV4-3,TRBJ1-1
TGTGCCAGCAGTCTTCTTGGCGGCCACACAGATACGCAGTATTTT,CASSLLGGHTDTQYF,-,-,TRBV6-2/TRBV6-3,TRBJ2-3
TGTGCCAGCAGCCAAGAGCGGACAGGGGGCATCGGGACCCAGTACTTC,CASSQERTGGIGTQYF,TRBD1,-,TRBV4-2,TRBJ2-5
TGCGCCAGCGGCGCAGGCTCTGGGGCCAACGTCCTGACTTTC,CASGAGSGANVLTF,-,-,TRBV4-3,TRBJ2-6
TGTGCCAGCAGCCCGGGACTTCTCTCTGGAAACACCATATATTTT,CASSPGLLSGNTIYF,-,-,TRBV7-8,TRBJ1-3
TGTGCCAGCTCACTGGACAGGGGGTCGAATCAGCCCCAGCATTTT,CASSLDRGSNQPQHF,TRBD1,once,TRBV18,TRBJ1-5
TGTGCCAGCACAGGACAGGGGGTTACTGAAGCTTTCTTT,CASTGQGVTEAFF,TRBD1,-,TRBV6-6,TRBJ1-1
TGTGCCAGCAGCTTTTACCGGGGGGGGACAGATACGCAGTATTTT,CASSFYRGGTDTQYF,TRBD2,-,TRBV7-2,TRBJ2-3
TGCGCCAGCAGCTTAACCGGGACAGGGGTTGGAGAGACCCAGTACTTC,CASSLTGTGVGETQYF,TRBD1,-,TRBV5-1,TRBJ2-5
TGTGCCAGCAGCCCAGGGGTAGGTTCACCCCTCCACTTT,CASSPGVGSPLHF,-,few,TRBV7-2,TRBJ1-6
TGTGCCAGCAGTATCAGCGGGGGGGTCCTCACAGATACGCAGTATTTT,CASSISGGVLTDTQYF,TRBD2,-,TRBV27,TRBJ2-3
TGTGCCAGCAGCGTAGGGGTGGGAGGGGTCGGTGATACGCAGTATTTT,CASSVGVGGVGDTQYF,TRBD2,-,TRBV9,TRBJ2-3
TGTGCCACCGGGAGGGGGTTGTCACCCCTCCACTTT,CATGRGLSPLHF,-,-,TRBV2,TRBJ1-6
TGTGCCAGCAGTTACGACAGGGGAACCTACGAGCAGTACTTC,CASSYDRGTYEQYF,TRBD1,-,TRBV6-2/TRBV6-3,TRBJ2-7
TGTGCCACCAGCAGAGGACAGATAAATGAAAAACTGTTTTTT,CATSRGQINEKLFF,-,-,TRBV15,TRBJ1-4
TGCGCCAGCAGTTGGGCTAGCCCTACTGACCTTTACAATGAGCAGTTCTTC,CASSWASPTDLYNEQFF,-,few,TRBV5-1,TRBJ2-1
TGTGCCATCAGTGCGGGGGGATACGGTTACGAGCAGTACTTC,CAISAGGYGYEQYF,TRBD2,-,TRBV10-3,TRBJ2-7